The T cell receptor beta chain described here comes from a study of T cell changes during pregnancy in multiple sclerosis. In its sample, this clone was seen once. Here immunoSEQ multiplex PCR was the method, and the copy in TCRdb shows in-frame clones only, minus some. This table has around 69,000 clones, around 94% appearing once. The starting material was peripheral blood, obtained in the third trimester of pregnancy. This clonotype was sampled from a female donor in good health, enrolled as a control in a pregnancy study.

The CDR3 loop reads CASSPTGNYGYTF. CDR3 DNA sequence: TGTGCCAGCAGCCCGACAGGGAACTATGGCTACACCTTC. The chain recombines TRBV5-6 with TRBJ1-2, with 7 bases fitting TRBD1. The CDR3 extends over 13 amino acids. Germline loops: CDR1 SGHDT, CDR2 YYEEEE. V lost 4 bases and J lost 2; bases outside the gene matches: 2.